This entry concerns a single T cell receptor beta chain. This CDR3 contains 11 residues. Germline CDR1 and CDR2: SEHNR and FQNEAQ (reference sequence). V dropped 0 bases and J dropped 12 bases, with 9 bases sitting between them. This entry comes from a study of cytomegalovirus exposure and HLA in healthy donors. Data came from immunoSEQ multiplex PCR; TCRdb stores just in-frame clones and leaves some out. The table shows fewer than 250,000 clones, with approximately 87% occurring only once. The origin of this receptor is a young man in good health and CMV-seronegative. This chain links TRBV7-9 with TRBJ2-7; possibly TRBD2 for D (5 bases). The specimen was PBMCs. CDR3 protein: CASSLAGSWYF. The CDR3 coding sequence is TGTGCCAGCAGCTTAGCGGGGAGTTGGTACTTC.